This T cell receptor (beta chain) appears in the sequencing data of a study of Graves' ophthalmopathy and Graves' hyperthyroidism. General study results and limits: The study's model predicted ophthalmopathy progression at 70% to 71% sensitivity and 72% to 85% specificity.

Germline V lookup: CDR1 DFQATT, CDR2 SNEGSKA (reference sequence). The CDR3 consists of 15 residues. Trimming at V came to 5 bases and at J to 6 bases, leaving 7 bases not matched to a gene. Amplification targeted the TCR beta CDR3 regions, with RNA transcripts as the source material. HTBI primers were used in a first-round RT-PCR, which preceded a second-round multiplex PCR. TCRdb re-called the multiplex PCR reads through MiXCR, storing one row per CDR3 protein. The repertoire holds 40,000 to 45,000 distinct CDR3 sequences, with roughly half as singletons. A remark on this clonotype: What it recognizes is unknown.

This receptor was obtained from an adult man with Graves' ophthalmopathy. Sequencing was done on a sample of peripheral blood. The genes are TRBV20-1 and TRBJ2-1, with 13 bases identical to TRBD2. CDR3 protein: CSAHGLAGVINEQFF. The CDR3 DNA reads as TGCAGTGCTCACGGACTAGCGGGAGTTATCAATGAGCAGTTCTTC.